The clone carrying this T cell receptor beta chain has a count of ten or more. The sample is drawn from a study of early T cells in non-severe SARS-CoV-2 infection. As for the study in general: Unsorted whole blood bulk RNA was sequenced, with unpaired chains.

The CDR3 loop spans 14 amino acids. Per the germline V gene, CDR1 is MDHEN and CDR2 is SYDVKM. V lost 6 bases and J lost 3; bases outside the gene matches: 5. TCRdb passed the 5' RACE reads through MiXCR, listing each CDR3 protein once. The table lists tens of thousands of distinct CDR3 sequences, about 14% of them singletons. Material: whole blood. The genes are TRBV28 and TRBJ2-1, with 7 positions matching TRBD2. The clonotype was recovered from an adult who was a healthcare worker with PCR-confirmed SARS-CoV-2 infection or an uninfected control (not recorded which). For the CDR3, the DNA is TGTGCCAGCAGCCCAGCGGGGCGCTACAATGAGCAGTTCTTC. Amino acids: CASSPAGRYNEQFF.